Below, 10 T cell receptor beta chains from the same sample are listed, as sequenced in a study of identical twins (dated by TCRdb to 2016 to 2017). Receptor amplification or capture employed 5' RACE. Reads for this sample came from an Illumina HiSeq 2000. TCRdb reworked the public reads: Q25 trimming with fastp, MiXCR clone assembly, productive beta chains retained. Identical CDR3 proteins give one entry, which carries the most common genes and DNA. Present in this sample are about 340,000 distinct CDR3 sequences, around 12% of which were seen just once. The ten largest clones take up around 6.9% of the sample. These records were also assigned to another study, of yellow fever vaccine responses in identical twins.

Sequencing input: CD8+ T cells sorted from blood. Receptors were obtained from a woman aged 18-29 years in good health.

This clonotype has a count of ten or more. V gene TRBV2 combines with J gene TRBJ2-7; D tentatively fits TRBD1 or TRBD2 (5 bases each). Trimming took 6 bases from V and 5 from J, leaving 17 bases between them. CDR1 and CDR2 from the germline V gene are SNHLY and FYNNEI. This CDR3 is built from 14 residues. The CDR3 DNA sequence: TGTGCCAGCAGCGGGGACCGAGCAAGAGACGAGCAGTACTTC. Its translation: CASSGDRARDEQYF. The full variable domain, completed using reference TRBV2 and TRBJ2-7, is EPEVTQTPSHQVTQMGQEVILRCVPISNHLYFYWYRQILGQKVEFLVSFYNNEISEKSEIFDDQFSVERPDGSNFTLKIRSTKLEDSAMYFCASSGDRARDEQYFGPGTRLTVT.

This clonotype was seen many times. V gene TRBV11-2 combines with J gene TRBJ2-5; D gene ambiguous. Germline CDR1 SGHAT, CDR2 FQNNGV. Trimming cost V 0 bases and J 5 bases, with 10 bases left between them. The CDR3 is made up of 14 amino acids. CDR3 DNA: TGTGCCAGCAGCTTAGATGCTGGCGGTGAGACCCAGTACTTC. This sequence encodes CASSLDAGGETQYF.

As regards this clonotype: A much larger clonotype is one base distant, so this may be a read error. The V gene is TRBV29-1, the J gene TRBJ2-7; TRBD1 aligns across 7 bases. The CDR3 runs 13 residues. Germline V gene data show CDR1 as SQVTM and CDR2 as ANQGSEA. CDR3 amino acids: CSVLGQNSYEQHF. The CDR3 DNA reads TGCAGCGTTTTGGGACAGAACTCCTACGAGCAGCACTTC.

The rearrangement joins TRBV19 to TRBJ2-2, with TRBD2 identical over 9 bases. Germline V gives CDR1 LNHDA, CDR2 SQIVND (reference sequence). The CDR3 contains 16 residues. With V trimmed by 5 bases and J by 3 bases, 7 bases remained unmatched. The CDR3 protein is CASSRNQRGDTGELFF. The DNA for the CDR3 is TGTGCCAGTAGTCGTAACCAGCGGGGGGACACCGGGGAGCTGTTTTTT.

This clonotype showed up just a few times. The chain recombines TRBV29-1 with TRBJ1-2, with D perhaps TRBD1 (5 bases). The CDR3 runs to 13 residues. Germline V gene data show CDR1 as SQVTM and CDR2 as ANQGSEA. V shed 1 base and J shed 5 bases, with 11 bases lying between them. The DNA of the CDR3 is TGCAGCGTTGAAGGTCAGGGCGGGTATGGCTACACCTTC. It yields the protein CSVEGQGGYGYTF.

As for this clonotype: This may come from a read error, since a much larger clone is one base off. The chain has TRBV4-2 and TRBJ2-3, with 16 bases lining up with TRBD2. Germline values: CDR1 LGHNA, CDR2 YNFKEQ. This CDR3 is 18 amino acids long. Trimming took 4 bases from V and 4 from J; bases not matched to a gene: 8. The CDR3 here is CASSPGTSGGARPDTQYF. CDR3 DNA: TGTGCCAGCAGCCCCGGGACTAGCGGGGGGGCCCGCCCAGATACGCAGTATTTT.

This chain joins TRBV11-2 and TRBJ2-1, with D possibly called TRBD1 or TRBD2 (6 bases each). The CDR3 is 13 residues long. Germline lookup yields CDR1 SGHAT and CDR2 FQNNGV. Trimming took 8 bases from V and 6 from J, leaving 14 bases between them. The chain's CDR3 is CASRGPPSNEQFF. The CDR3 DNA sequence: TGTGCCAGCCGGGGGCCCCCCAGCAATGAGCAGTTCTTC.

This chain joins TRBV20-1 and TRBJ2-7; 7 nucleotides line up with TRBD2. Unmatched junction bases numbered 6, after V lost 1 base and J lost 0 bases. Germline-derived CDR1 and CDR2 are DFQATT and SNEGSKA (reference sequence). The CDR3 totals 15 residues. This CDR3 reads CSARVGGSSSYEQYV. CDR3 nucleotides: TGCAGTGCTAGAGTGGGGGGGTCAAGCTCCTACGAGCAGTACGTC.

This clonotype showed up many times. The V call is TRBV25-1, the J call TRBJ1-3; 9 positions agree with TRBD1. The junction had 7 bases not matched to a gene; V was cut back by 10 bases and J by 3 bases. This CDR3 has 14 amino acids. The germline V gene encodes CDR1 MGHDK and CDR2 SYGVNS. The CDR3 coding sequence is TGTGCCACCGCACAGGGGGCTGGTGGAAACACCATATATTTT. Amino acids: CATAQGAGGNTIYF.

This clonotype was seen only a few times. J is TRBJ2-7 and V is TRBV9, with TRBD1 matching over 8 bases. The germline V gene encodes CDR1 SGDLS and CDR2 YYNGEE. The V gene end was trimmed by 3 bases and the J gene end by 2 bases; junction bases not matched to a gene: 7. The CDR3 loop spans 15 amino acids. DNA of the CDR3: TGTGCCAGCAGCGACCGGGACAGGCCCACCTACGAGCAGTACTTC. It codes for CASSDRDRPTYEQYF.